This TCR beta chain emerged from a study of cytomegalovirus exposure and HLA in healthy donors. Study as a whole: Sequencing of 150 million to 200 million T cells in an earlier analysis found around 110 million unique TCR beta sequences.

Both 60 Vbeta primers and 13 Jbeta primers went into the PCR. TCRdb keeps only in-frame clones here, not all; method: immunoSEQ multiplex PCR. Among approximately 100,000 clones, 70% to 80% were seen once, and the ten largest hold over 15%. Germline V lookup: CDR1 MNHNS, CDR2 SASEGT. The CDR3 length is 13 residues. Trimming cost V 5 bases and J 11 bases, with 18 bases left between them. The sample comprised PBMCs. This TCR came from a man between 60 and 75 years old in good health and CMV-seropositive. The V gene is TRBV6-1, the J gene TRBJ2-5, with D possibly TRBD2 on 6 matching bases. The CDR3 sequence: CASSLNLAREQYF. The CDR3 DNA reads as TGTGCCAGCAGTCTTAACCTAGCGAGGGAGCAGTACTTC.